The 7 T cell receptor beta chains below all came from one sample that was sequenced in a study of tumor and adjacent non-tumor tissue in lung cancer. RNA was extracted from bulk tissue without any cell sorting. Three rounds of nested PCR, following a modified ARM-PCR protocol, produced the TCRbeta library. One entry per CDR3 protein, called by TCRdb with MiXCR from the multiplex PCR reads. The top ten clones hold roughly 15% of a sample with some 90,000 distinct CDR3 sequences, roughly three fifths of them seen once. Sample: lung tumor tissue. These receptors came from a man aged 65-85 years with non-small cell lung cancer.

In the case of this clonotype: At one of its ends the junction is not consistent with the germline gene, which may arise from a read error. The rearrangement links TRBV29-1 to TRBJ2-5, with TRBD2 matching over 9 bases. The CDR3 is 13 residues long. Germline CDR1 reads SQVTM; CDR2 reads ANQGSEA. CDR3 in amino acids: CGVPTSGQETQYF. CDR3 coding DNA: TGCGGCGTGCCGACTAGCGGCCAAGAGACCCAGTACTTC.

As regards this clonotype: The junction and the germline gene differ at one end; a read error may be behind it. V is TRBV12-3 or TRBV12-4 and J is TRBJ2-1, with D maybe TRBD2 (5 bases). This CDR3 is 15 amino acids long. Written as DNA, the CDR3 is TGTGCCAGCAATTTCGAGCGGCGCGTCTACACTGAGCAGTTCTTC. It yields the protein CASNFERRVYTEQFF.

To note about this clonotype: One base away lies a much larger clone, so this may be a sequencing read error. CDR3 in amino acids: CASSPGQGNKQYF. The CDR3 coding sequence is TGTGCCAGCAGCCCGGGACAGGGGAACAAGCAGTACTTC. The chain links TRBV5-5 to TRBJ2-7; 10 nucleotides align to TRBD1. The trim removed 4 bases at V and 8 bases at J, leaving 6 bases unmatched. The CDR3 spans 13 residues. Germline CDR1 is SGHKS and CDR2 is YYEKEE (reference sequence).

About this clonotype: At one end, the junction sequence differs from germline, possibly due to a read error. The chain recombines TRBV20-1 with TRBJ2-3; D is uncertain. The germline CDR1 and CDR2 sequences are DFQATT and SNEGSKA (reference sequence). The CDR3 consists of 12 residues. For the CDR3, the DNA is TGCGGTGCTAGAGCTAACACAGATACGCAGTATTTT. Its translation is CGARANTDTQYF.

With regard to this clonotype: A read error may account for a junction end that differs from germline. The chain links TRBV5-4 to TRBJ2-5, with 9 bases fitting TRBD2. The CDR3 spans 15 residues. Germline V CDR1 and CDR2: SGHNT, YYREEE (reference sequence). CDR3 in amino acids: CASSLSGGLVETQYF. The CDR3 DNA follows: TGCGCCAGCAGCCTTAGCGGGGGCCTTGTGGAGACCCAGTACTTC.

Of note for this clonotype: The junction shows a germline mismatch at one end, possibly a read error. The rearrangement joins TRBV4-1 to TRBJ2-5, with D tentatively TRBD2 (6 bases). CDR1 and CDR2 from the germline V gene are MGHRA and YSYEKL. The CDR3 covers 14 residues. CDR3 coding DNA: TGCGCCAGTAGCCAAGAAATGTTGCGGGGGACCCAGTACTTC. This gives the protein CASSQEMLRGTQYF.

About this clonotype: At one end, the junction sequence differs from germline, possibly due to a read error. The CDR3 loop is CSVVVRGDELFF. In DNA form, the CDR3 reads TGCAGCGTTGTAGTCCGGGGCGATGAGCTGTTCTTC. V and J are TRBV29-1 and TRBJ2-1; D tentatively reads TRBD1 or TRBD2 (5 bases each). CDR1 and CDR2 from the germline V gene are SQVTM and ANQGSEA. This CDR3 spans 12 amino acids.